This T cell receptor (beta chain) was sequenced for a study of response to subunit inactivated influenza vaccine (dated by TCRdb to the late 2010s). At the level of the whole study: Deep quantitative T cell receptor repertoire profiling was used in the study to track responses to a trivalent subunit inactivated influenza vaccine.

This clonotype was observed a handful of times. Its binding antigen is unknown. Base qualities are not provided; no much larger clone lies one nucleotide away. Reading the label with the study, this specimen's time point is: 45 to 50 days after influenza vaccine administration. The library was generated by RT-PCR. The sequencer listed for this sample is Illumina HiSeq 2500. The raw public data were reprocessed by TCRdb itself: fastp quality trimming at Q25, MiXCR clonotype calling, in-frame beta chains only. CDR3 protein duplicates are merged, each entry listing the most common genes and DNA. Counted in this sample were 500,000 to 600,000 distinct CDR3 sequences; over 10% of them appeared once. In total, the top ten clones hold 10% to 15% of the sample. Study-level results and caveats: The authors proposed that each seasonal influenza vaccination may bring in only a limited number of new T cells.

Source: PBMCs from blood, taken 45 days after vaccination. This TCR was recovered from a man aged 45 to 65 who received an inactivated influenza vaccine. Donor details come from another sample of the same person, matched by shared clones.

The DNA sequence is TGTGCCAGCAGTTACCCGCCGGGGGTTGCGCAGTATTTT. Its protein reads: CASSYPPGVAQYF. The sequence joins TRBV6-5 to TRBJ2-3; the D gene is possibly TRBD2, with 6 bases matching. From cysteine to phenylalanine, the CDR3 is 13 amino acids long. The CDR3 DNA has 39 bases and is translated from base 1. According to the germline V gene, CDR1 reads MNHEY and CDR2 reads SVGAGI. The junction shows trimming of 2 bases on V and 10 bases on J, plus 13 bases between the germline ends.